The 22 T cell receptor beta chains below all came from one sample that was sequenced in a study of blood T cell repertoires in COVID-19. The repertoire was sequenced with immunoSEQ multiplex PCR; TCRdb's copy has only in-frame clones and lacks some. Of some 230,000 clones listed, 80% to 85% were seen once; the top ten hold roughly 2.4%. The sample comprised peripheral blood. The receptors were gathered from an older woman with acute or convalescent COVID-19.

This chain uses TRBV6-5 with TRBJ2-1, with a weak D call TRBD1 (5 bases). Looked up from germline, CDR1 is MNHEY and CDR2 is SVGAGI. The germline V and J ends were trimmed by 7 bases and 5 bases, with 18 bases remaining between them. This CDR3 is 15 amino acids long. The CDR3 DNA is TGTGCCAGCACCCCAGATTATTGGGGCGACAATGAGCAGTTCTTC. This gives the protein CASTPDYWGDNEQFF.

The chain links TRBV5-1 to TRBJ2-7; D uncertain. Per germline, CDR1 SGHRS and CDR2 YFSETQ. CDR3 length: 15 amino acids. Trimming removed 4 bases from V and 1 base from J, with 15 bases in between. CDR3 DNA: TGCGCCAGCAGCCAGTTTGGCCCCTCTTCCTACGAGCAGTACTTC. This codes for CASSQFGPSSYEQYF.

The J gene is TRBJ2-2, the V gene TRBV4-1, with TRBD2 matching 15 bases. The junction had 10 bases not matched to a gene; V was cut back by 4 bases and J by 1 base. The CDR3 is made up of 20 amino acids. Per the germline V gene, CDR1 is MGHRA and CDR2 is YSYEKL. For the CDR3, the DNA is TGCGCCAGCAGCCCCGTGTCGGGACTAGCGGGGGGCAGGAACACCGGGGAGCTGTTTTTT. This codes for CASSPVSGLAGGRNTGELFF.

This chain links TRBV11-3 with TRBJ2-3; 13 bases fit TRBD2. Trimming took 4 bases from V and 2 from J; bases not matched to a gene: 3. This CDR3 spans 16 amino acids. CDR1 and CDR2 (germline): SGHNT, YENEEA. Here the CDR3 DNA reads TGTGCCAGCAGCTCCGGGACTAGCGGGGTCACAGATACGCAGTATTTT. The encoded protein is CASSSGTSGVTDTQYF.

This clone came up a few times. The V call is TRBV7-2, the J call TRBJ1-5, with TRBD1 as a possible D gene (5 bases). The germline V and J ends were trimmed by 0 bases and 7 bases, with 13 bases remaining between them. CDR3 length equals 15 residues. The V gene's germline CDR1 is SGHTA and CDR2 FQGNSA. The CDR3 spells CASSLAGGAGQPQHF. In DNA form, the CDR3 reads TGTGCCAGCAGCTTAGCTGGCGGCGCAGGGCAGCCCCAGCATTTT. Supplemented by reference TRBV7-2 and TRBJ1-5, the full variable domain reads GAGVSQSPSNKVTEKGKDVELRCDPISGHTALYWYRQSLGQGLEFLIYFQGNSAPDKSGLPSDRFSAERTGGSVSTLTIQRTQQEDSAVYLCASSLAGGAGQPQHFGDGTRLSIL.

This sequence joins TRBV30 and TRBJ1-1, with TRBD1 as a possible D gene (5 bases). The CDR3 is made up of 11 amino acids. Trimming took 5 bases from V and 11 from J, leaving 15 bases between them. In germline, CDR1 is GTSNPN, CDR2 SVGIG (reference sequence). CDR3 loop: CAWEQRRGAFF. CDR3 nucleotides: TGTGCCTGGGAACAGCGGCGGGGGGCTTTCTTT.

This chain links TRBV3-1 (or the pseudogene TRBV3-2) with TRBJ1-4; possible D gene TRBD1, 5 bases. The CDR3 runs 16 residues. The V gene's germline CDR1 is LGHDT and CDR2 YNNKEL (reference sequence). The germline V and J ends were trimmed by 3 bases and 1 base, with 12 bases remaining between them. The chain's CDR3 is CASSHETTVTNEKLFF. CDR3 DNA: TGTGCCAGCAGCCACGAAACGACAGTAACTAATGAAAAACTGTTTTTT.

The rearrangement joins TRBV30 to TRBJ1-4; tentatively, D is TRBD1 (6 bases). The CDR3 covers 15 residues. Germline V gene lookup returns CDR1 GTSNPN and CDR2 SVGIG (reference sequence). V was pared by 3 bases and J by 0 bases, with 11 bases between. The chain's CDR3 is CAWSAGTTTNEKLFF. In DNA form, the CDR3 reads TGTGCCTGGAGCGCCGGGACAACAACTAATGAAAAACTGTTTTTT.

The chain joins TRBV3-1 (or the pseudogene TRBV3-2) to TRBJ2-1; possibly TRBD2 for D (6 bases). The germline V gene encodes CDR1 LGHDT and CDR2 YNNKEL (reference sequence). Trimming left V 7 bases short and J 1 base short, with 11 bases between. The CDR3 length is 14 residues. The CDR3 protein is CASKHSGSYNEQFF. In DNA form, the CDR3 reads TGTGCCAGCAAACATAGCGGATCCTACAATGAGCAGTTCTTC.

The gene calls are TRBV9 and TRBJ2-2, with D maybe TRBD2 (5 bases). With 0 bases removed from V and 4 bases from J, the gap between germline ends came to 7 bases. CDR3 length equals 14 residues. Germline assignment: CDR1 SGDLS and CDR2 YYNGEE. This chain's CDR3 is CASSVAGVTGELFF. The CDR3 DNA sequence: TGTGCCAGCAGCGTAGCCGGGGTCACCGGGGAGCTGTTTTTT.

The CDR3 nucleotides are TGCGCCAGCAGCTTGGCGGGAATGGGCAATCAGCCCCAGCATTTT. As protein: CASSLAGMGNQPQHF. The chain is built from TRBV5-1 and TRBJ1-5, with D uncertain. The CDR3 has 15 residues. Germline-derived CDR1 and CDR2 are SGHRS and YFSETQ. Trimming removed 0 bases from V and 2 bases from J, with 9 bases in between.

The V gene is TRBV5-1, the J gene TRBJ2-1; no reliable D call. The germline V gene encodes CDR1 SGHRS and CDR2 YFSETQ. The CDR3 has 15 amino acids. The germline V and J ends were trimmed by 3 bases and 0 bases, with 10 bases remaining between them. The DNA of the CDR3 is TGCGCCAGCAGCTCCGCGGCGAGCTCCTACAATGAGCAGTTCTTC. This translates into CASSSAASSYNEQFF.

V is TRBV6-5 and J is TRBJ1-1; D possibly corresponds to TRBD1 (6 bases). Trimming removed 1 base at V and 6 bases at J, with 9 bases between. The CDR3 length is 13 residues. The germline V gene has CDR1 MNHEY and CDR2 SVGAGI. The CDR3 DNA follows: TGTGCCAGCAGTTACTTGACAGGTTCTGAAGCTTTCTTT. This codes for CASSYLTGSEAFF.

The V gene is TRBV6-5, the J gene TRBJ1-1; 10 bases are a match to TRBD1. The CDR3 consists of 14 residues. V was pared by 6 bases and J by 11 bases, with 12 bases of the junction left unmatched. Germline assignment: CDR1 MNHEY and CDR2 SVGAGI. The CDR3 DNA follows: TGTGCCAGCAGAGCCCGGGACAGGGGCCCTGGGGCTTTCTTT. Translated, it gives CASRARDRGPGAFF.

The gene calls are TRBV28 and TRBJ1-6; 9 bases line up with TRBD1. This CDR3 has 13 amino acids. The V segment lost 7 bases and the J segment 6 bases; nucleotides outside the gene matches: 1. In germline, CDR1 is MDHEN, CDR2 SYDVKM. In DNA, the CDR3 is TGTGCCAGCATGACAGGGGGTAATTCACCCCTCCACTTT. Its protein is CASMTGGNSPLHF.

This chain uses TRBV9 with TRBJ2-7, with 12 bases identical to TRBD2. V was pared by 2 bases and J by 5 bases, with 5 bases of the junction left unmatched. The CDR3 is made up of 15 amino acids. Looked up from germline, CDR1 is SGDLS and CDR2 is YYNGEE. Written as DNA, the CDR3 is TGTGCCAGCAGCGTGCTAGCGGGGGGGCCAAACGAGCAGTACTTC. This encodes CASSVLAGGPNEQYF.

There are a few counts of this clone. V and J are TRBV6-5 and TRBJ2-7, with TRBD1 matching 9 bases. Unmatched junction bases numbered 4, after V lost 7 bases and J lost 6 bases. This CDR3 has 12 residues. The germline V gene encodes CDR1 MNHEY and CDR2 SVGAGI. The CDR3 loop reads CASTDRGGEQYF. CDR3 nucleotide sequence: TGTGCCAGCACCGACAGGGGGGGCGAGCAGTACTTC.

This clone was seen a few times. The rearrangement links TRBV11-1 to TRBJ1-1, with TRBD1 matching 7 bases. The CDR3 spans 16 residues. Germline CDR1 and CDR2: SGHAT and FQDESV (reference sequence). V gave up 5 bases and J gave up 1 base; unmatched junction bases: 10. The CDR3 reads CASSLRQGRKNTEAFF. The CDR3 nucleotides are TGTGCCAGCAGCCTTAGACAGGGTAGGAAGAACACTGAAGCTTTCTTT.

The rearrangement joins TRBV30 to TRBJ1-2; TRBD1 is a possible D gene (5 bases). Germline loops: CDR1 GTSNPN, CDR2 SVGIG (reference sequence). V lost 2 bases and J 0 bases, leaving 7 bases between the germline ends. The CDR3 spans 13 residues. The CDR3 region is CAWSRTPNYGYTF. The CDR3 nucleotides are TGTGCCTGGAGTCGGACACCTAACTATGGCTACACCTTC.

The J gene is TRBJ1-6, the V gene TRBV5-1; D may be TRBD1 (5 bases). Per the germline V gene, CDR1 is SGHRS and CDR2 is YFSETQ. Trimming removed 4 bases from V and 7 bases from J, with 15 bases in between. The CDR3 extends over 15 amino acids. The CDR3 here is CASSRLGGENSPLHF. The CDR3 coding sequence is TGCGCCAGCAGCCGATTGGGGGGAGAAAATTCACCCCTCCACTTT.

J is TRBJ1-5 and V is TRBV28; 10 nucleotides match TRBD1. Germline V gene lookup returns CDR1 MDHEN and CDR2 SYDVKM. The CDR3 spans 13 residues. J was trimmed by 6 bases and V by 11 bases; bases with no gene match: 7. In nucleotides, the CDR3 is TGTGCCTCGGACAGGGGGTATCTTCAGCCCCAGCATTTT. It encodes CASDRGYLQPQHF.

The rearrangement uses TRBV5-1 and TRBJ2-7; D is perhaps TRBD2 (6 bases). The V end lost 5 bases, the J end lost 0 bases, and 12 bases lay between the germline ends. This CDR3 spans 14 amino acids. Germline CDR1 and CDR2: SGHRS and YFSETQ. The CDR3 nucleotides are TGCGCCAGCAGAGTAGCGGTCAGCTCCTACGAGCAGTACTTC. Protein sequence: CASRVAVSSYEQYF.